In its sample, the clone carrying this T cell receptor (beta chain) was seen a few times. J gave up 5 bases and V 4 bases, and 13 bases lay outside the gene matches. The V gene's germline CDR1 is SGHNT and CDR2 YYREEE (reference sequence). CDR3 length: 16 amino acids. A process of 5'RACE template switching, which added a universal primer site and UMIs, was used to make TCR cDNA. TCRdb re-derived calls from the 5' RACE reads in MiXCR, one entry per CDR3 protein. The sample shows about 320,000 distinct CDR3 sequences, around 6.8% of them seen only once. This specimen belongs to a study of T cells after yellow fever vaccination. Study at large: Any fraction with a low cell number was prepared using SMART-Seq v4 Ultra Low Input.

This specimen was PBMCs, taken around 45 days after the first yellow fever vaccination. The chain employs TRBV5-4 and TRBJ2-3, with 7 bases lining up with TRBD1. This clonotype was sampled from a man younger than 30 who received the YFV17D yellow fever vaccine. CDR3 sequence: CASSMQGDGFRDTQYF. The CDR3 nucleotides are TGTGCCAGCAGCATGCAGGGGGACGGATTTAGAGATACGCAGTATTTT. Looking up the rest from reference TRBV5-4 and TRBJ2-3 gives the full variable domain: ETGVTQSPTHLIKTRGQQVTLRCSSQSGHNTVSWYQQALGQGPQFIFQYYREEENGRGNFPPRFSGLQFPNYSSELNVNALELDDSALYLCASSMQGDGFRDTQYFGPGTRLTVL.